The entry below describes one TCR beta chain. Original handling: It was from reference gene primer amplification that nucleated cell counts were estimated. Generated by immunoSEQ multiplex PCR, the TCRdb table keeps only in-frame clones and is missing some. V and J calls and clone size come straight from that table; D and trimming were deduced from the DNA. The sample lists 150,000 to 200,000 clones, under 90% occurring once. The data originate from a study of blood T cell repertoires in COVID-19. Across the whole study: The analysed material was cDNA or gDNA that came from T cells, B-cell-depleted T cells, or PBMCs.

V gave up 3 bases and J gave up 8 bases; unmatched junction bases: 5. Germline V gene lookup returns CDR1 LNHDA and CDR2 SQIVND (reference sequence). This CDR3 region has 14 residues. This sequence originates from a woman aged 80 or over with active or convalescent COVID-19. Sample: peripheral blood. J is TRBJ1-4 and V is TRBV19; 8 bases agree with TRBD1. The CDR3 nucleotides read TGTGCCAGTAGTATCAGGACAGGGAGAGAAAAACTGTTTTTT. Amino acids: CASSIRTGREKLFF. Full variable domain (outside the CDR3, taken from reference TRBV19 and TRBJ1-4): DGGITQSPKYLFRKEGQNVTLSCEQNLNHDAMYWYRQDPGQGLRLIYYSQIVNDFQKGDIAEGYSVSREKKESFPLTVTSAQKNPTAFYLCASSIRTGREKLFFGSGTQLSVL.